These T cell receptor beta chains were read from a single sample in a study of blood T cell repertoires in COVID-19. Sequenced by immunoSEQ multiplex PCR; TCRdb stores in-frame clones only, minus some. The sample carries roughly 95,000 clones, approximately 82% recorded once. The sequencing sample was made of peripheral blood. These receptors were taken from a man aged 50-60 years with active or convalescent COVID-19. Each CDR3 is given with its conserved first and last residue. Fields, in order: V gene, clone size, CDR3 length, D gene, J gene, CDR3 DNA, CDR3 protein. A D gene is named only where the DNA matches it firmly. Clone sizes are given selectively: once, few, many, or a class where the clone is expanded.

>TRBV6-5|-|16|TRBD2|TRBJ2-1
TGTGCCAGCAGTTACTCGCCAGCGGGGCCTACGGATGAGCAGTTCTTC
CASSYSPAGPTDEQFF
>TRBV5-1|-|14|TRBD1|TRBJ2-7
TGCGCCAGCAGCCCCGGGACAGACGCCTACGAGCAGTACTTC
CASSPGTDAYEQYF
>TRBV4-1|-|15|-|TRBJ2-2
TGCGCCAGCAGCCAGACTGGGAGATACACCGGGGAGCTGTTTTTT
CASSQTGRYTGELFF
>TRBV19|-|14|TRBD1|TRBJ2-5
TGTGCCAGTAGTGTAGGACAGGGTGGGGAGACCCAGTACTTC
CASSVGQGGETQYF
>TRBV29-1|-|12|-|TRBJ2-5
TGCAGCGTGGGAGCTACGGCAGAGACCCAGTACTTC
CSVGATAETQYF
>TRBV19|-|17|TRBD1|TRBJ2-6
TGTGCCACCTCCGATTGGGACAGGGGGCCTGGGGCCAACGTCCTGACTTTC
CATSDWDRGPGANVLTF
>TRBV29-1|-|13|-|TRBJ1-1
TGCAGCGTTGCAAGACAGGCGAACACTGAAGCTTTCTTT
CSVARQANTEAFF
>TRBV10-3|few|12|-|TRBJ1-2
TGTGCCATCAGTGTGTCAGGGGATGGCTACACCTTC
CAISVSGDGYTF
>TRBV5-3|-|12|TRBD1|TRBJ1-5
TGTGCCAGGGTACAGGGGAAACAGCCCCAGCATTTT
CARVQGKQPQHF
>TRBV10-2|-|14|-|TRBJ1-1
TGCGCCAGCAGTGAGTGGGGCGGGAACACTGAAGCTTTCTTT
CASSEWGGNTEAFF
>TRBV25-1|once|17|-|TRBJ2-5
TGTGCCAGCAGTGAATATCGAGGGGCAGGGGGGCAAGAGACCCAGTACTTC
CASSEYRGAGGQETQYF
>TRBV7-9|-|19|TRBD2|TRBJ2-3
TGTGCCAGCAGCCCCGGACTAGCGGGGGGGTATGGGGGCACAGATACGCAGTATTTT
CASSPGLAGGYGGTDTQYF
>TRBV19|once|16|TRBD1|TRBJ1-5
TGTGCCAGTAGTGGGACAGGACCCTATAGCAATCAGCCCCAGCATTTT
CASSGTGPYSNQPQHF
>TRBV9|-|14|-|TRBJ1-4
TGTGCCAGCAGCCTCGGGCTGGGGAGTGAAAAACTGTTTTTT
CASSLGLGSEKLFF
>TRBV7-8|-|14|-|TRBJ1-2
TGTGCCAGCAGCTTAGATCGGGGGGCGGGAGGCTACACCTTC
CASSLDRGAGGYTF
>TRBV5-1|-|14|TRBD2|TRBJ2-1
TGCGCCAGCAGCTCTTTAGCGGGGAATAGCGAGCAGTTCTTC
CASSSLAGNSEQFF
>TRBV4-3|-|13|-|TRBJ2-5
TGCGCCAGCAGCCAAGTAGGAGAGTTGCCCCAGTACTTC
CASSQVGELPQYF
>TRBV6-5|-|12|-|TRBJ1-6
TGTGCCAGCGGTCAGGGGTTGGCACCCCTCCACTTT
CASGQGLAPLHF
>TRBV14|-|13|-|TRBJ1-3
TGTGCCAGCAGCCAAGTTTGGGACTCAAAGATATATTTT
CASSQVWDSKIYF
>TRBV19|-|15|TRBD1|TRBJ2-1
TGTGCCAGTACCAGTGGGGGACAGGGGATTGGTGAGCAGTTCTTC
CASTSGGQGIGEQFF
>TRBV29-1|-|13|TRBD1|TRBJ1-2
TGCAGCGTTAGGACAGGGGAGGCCGTTGGCTACACCTTC
CSVRTGEAVGYTF
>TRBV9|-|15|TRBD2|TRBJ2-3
TGTGCCAGCAGCGTTTCTAGCGGGGTCACAGATACGCAGTATTTT
CASSVSSGVTDTQYF
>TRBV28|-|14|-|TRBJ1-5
TGTGCCAGCAGTCTCCGGGCCCAGGGGAGGCCCCAGCATTTT
CASSLRAQGRPQHF
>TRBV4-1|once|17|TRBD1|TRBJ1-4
TGCGCCAGCAGCCAACTTAATTACCGGGACAGTTATGAAAAACTGTTTTTT
CASSQLNYRDSYEKLFF
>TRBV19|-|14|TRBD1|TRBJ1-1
TGTGCCAGTACCGTCCTACAGGGGCACACTGAAGCTTTCTTT
CASTVLQGHTEAFF
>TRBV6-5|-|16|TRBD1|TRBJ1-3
TGTGCCAGCAGTTACACCGACAGGCCCCAGGGGGACACCATATATTTT
CASSYTDRPQGDTIYF
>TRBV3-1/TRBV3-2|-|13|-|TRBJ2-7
TGTGCCAGCAGCCAAGATCGCAGCTACGAGCAGTACTTC
CASSQDRSYEQYF
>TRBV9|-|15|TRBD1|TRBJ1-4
TGTGCCAGCAGCCCCCGACAGGGTACGGATGAAAAACTGTTTTTT
CASSPRQGTDEKLFF
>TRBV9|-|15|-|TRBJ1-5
TGTGCCAGCAGTCCTGGACTGAACAGCAATCAGCCCCAGCATTTT
CASSPGLNSNQPQHF
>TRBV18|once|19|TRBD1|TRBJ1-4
TGTGCCAGCTCGACGTCCGGGACAGGGGCCTTCTCAACTAATGAAAAACTGTTTTTT
CASSTSGTGAFSTNEKLFF
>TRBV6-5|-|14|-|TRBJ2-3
TGTGCCACCAAACTGACAGGATTCACAGATACGCAGTATTTT
CATKLTGFTDTQYF
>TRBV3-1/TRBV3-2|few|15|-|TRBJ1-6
TGTGCCAGCAGCCAAGGTCCACAGGAGAATTCACCCCTCCACTTT
CASSQGPQENSPLHF
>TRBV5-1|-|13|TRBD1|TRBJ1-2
TGCGCCAGCAGCGCGGGACAGGACGTGGGCTACACCTTC
CASSAGQDVGYTF
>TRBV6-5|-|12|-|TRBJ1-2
TGTGCCAGCTGGGGAGGGGATTTTGGCTACACCTTC
CASWGGDFGYTF
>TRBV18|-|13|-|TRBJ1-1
TGTGCCAGCTCACCACACCGGGACACTGAAGCTTTCTTT
CASSPHRDTEAFF
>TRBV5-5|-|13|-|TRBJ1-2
TGTGCCAGCAGCTTAAGTGAGGGCTATGGCTACACCTTC
CASSLSEGYGYTF
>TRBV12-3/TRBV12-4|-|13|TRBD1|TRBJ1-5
TGTGCCAGCAGTGACAGGGTGGGTCAGCCCCAGCATTTT
CASSDRVGQPQHF
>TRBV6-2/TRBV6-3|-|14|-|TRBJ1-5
TGTGCCAGCAGTTTAACTGGGGGGAGTCAGCCCCAGCATTTT
CASSLTGGSQPQHF
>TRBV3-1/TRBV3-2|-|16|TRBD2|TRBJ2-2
TGTGCCAGCAGCTTAAACCGGGGGGGACACACCGGGGAGCTGTTTTTT
CASSLNRGGHTGELFF
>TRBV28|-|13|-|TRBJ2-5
TGTGCCAGCAGTTCGGGGAGCCAAGAGACCCAGTACTTC
CASSSGSQETQYF
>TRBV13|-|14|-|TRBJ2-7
TGTGCCAGCAGCTCCGACAGGAGCTCCTACGAGCAGTACTTC
CASSSDRSSYEQYF
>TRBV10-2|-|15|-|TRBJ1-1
TGCGCCAGCAGCGACAGGTTTTCAAGGAGCACTGAAGCTTTCTTT
CASSDRFSRSTEAFF
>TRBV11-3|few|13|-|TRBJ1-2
TGTGCCAGCAGCCCCGAGGGGGACGTGTGCTACACCTTC
CASSPEGDVCYTF
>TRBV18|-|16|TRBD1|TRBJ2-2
TGTGCCAGCTCACCACAACAGGGGGCGAACACCGGGGAGCTGTTTTTT
CASSPQQGANTGELFF
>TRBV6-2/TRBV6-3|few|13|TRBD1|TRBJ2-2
TGTGCCAGCAGTTGGACAGGGTCCGGGGAGCTGTTTTTT
CASSWTGSGELFF